A selection of T cell receptor beta chains follows, all from one sample in a study of blood T cell repertoires in COVID-19. Repertoires were generated with immunoSEQ multiplex PCR, while TCRdb's copy carries only in-frame clones and drops some. Of about 58,000 clones listed, about 81% were seen once; the top ten hold over 25%. The sequenced sample consisted of peripheral blood. The receptor set was obtained from a man in his sixties with COVID-19, enrolled during active disease. The CDR3 runs from the conserved cysteine through the conserved F or W. Fields, in order: D gene, CDR3 length, clone size, V gene, J gene, CDR3 protein, CDR3 DNA. D genes are given only for firm matches. Only some rows state a clone size, as once, few, many or a class for expanded clones.

>-|15|-|TRBV19|TRBJ1-4
CASSTRQSDNEKLFF
TGTGCCAGTAGTACCCGACAGAGTGATAATGAAAAACTGTTTTTT
>TRBD2|17|-|TRBV7-9|TRBJ2-2
CASSSPSGRARPGELFF
TGTGCCAGCAGCTCTCCTAGCGGGAGGGCCAGGCCCGGGGAGCTGTTTTTT
>TRBD1|17|few|TRBV27|TRBJ2-6
CASSSGQELSGANVLTF
TGTGCCAGCAGTTCGGGACAGGAACTCTCTGGGGCCAACGTCCTGACTTTC
>TRBD1|14|-|TRBV12-5|TRBJ2-7
CASALTGASYEQYF
TGTGCTAGTGCCTTGACAGGGGCATCCTACGAGCAGTACTTC
>TRBD2|16|-|TRBV2|TRBJ2-4
CASSYGTSGSLNIQYF
TGTGCCAGCAGTTACGGGACTAGCGGGAGTCTGAACATTCAGTACTTC
>-|16|few|TRBV18|TRBJ2-1
CASSPPNSRSYNEQFF
TGTGCCAGCTCACCACCGAACTCGCGGTCCTACAATGAGCAGTTCTTC
>-|15|-|TRBV21-1|TRBJ1-4
CASSKVVRVNEKLFF
TGTGCCAGCAGCAAAGTAGTACGGGTTAATGAAAAACTGTTTTTT
>-|15|-|TRBV5-4|TRBJ2-1
CASSLGQERANEQFF
TGTGCCAGCAGCTTGGGCCAAGAGAGGGCGAATGAGCAGTTCTTC
>TRBD2|16|-|TRBV5-1|TRBJ2-5
CASSLGSAGGKETQYF
TGCGCCAGCAGCTTGGGAAGCGCGGGGGGGAAGGAGACCCAGTACTTC
>-|13|-|TRBV5-1|TRBJ2-7
CASSLQINYEQYF
TGCGCCAGCAGCTTACAGATAAACTACGAGCAGTACTTC
>-|14|few|TRBV2|TRBJ2-5
CASSVGRSQETQYF
TGTGCCAGCAGTGTTGGTAGATCCCAAGAGACCCAGTACTTC
>-|14|few|TRBV5-1|TRBJ2-7
CASSLGGAVYEQYF
TGCGCCAGCAGCTTGGGGGGCGCAGTGTACGAGCAGTACTTC
>-|20|few|TRBV6-1|TRBJ2-6
CASSEAFPGNLGSGANVLTF
TGTGCCAGCAGTGAAGCTTTCCCGGGAAATTTGGGCTCTGGGGCCAACGTCCTGACTTTC
>-|15|-|TRBV15|TRBJ2-5
CATSRVGQDQETQYF
TGTGCCACCAGCAGAGTTGGGCAGGACCAAGAGACCCAGTACTTC
>-|16|once|TRBV3-1/TRBV3-2|TRBJ2-3
CASSQEYGRVRDTQYF
TGTGCCAGCAGCCAAGAGTACGGGAGAGTTAGAGATACGCAGTATTTT
>TRBD1|14|-|TRBV5-6|TRBJ2-7
CASSTGTGVGEQYF
TGTGCCAGCAGTACCGGGACAGGGGTTGGCGAGCAGTACTTC
>TRBD1|19|-|TRBV6-2/TRBV6-3|TRBJ2-3
CASSYELGTGSLITDTQYF
TGTGCCAGCAGTTACGAGCTTGGGACAGGGTCATTAATAACAGATACGCAGTATTTT
>TRBD1|17|-|TRBV5-6|TRBJ1-6
CASSYLGQGEYNSPLHF
TGTGCCAGCAGCTACCTAGGACAGGGTGAATATAATTCACCCCTCCACTTT
>TRBD1|14|-|TRBV18|TRBJ1-3
CASSLGQPGNTIYF
TGTGCCAGCTCACTGGGACAGCCGGGAAACACCATATATTTT
>-|14|-|TRBV4-3|TRBJ1-5
CASSRARDHSSQHF
TGCGCCAGCAGCCGTGCGCGGGACCATTCATCACAGCATTTT
>TRBD1|15|-|TRBV18|TRBJ2-7
CASSAGTGNSYEQYF
TGTGCCAGCTCAGCCGGGACAGGGAACTCCTACGAGCAGTACTTC
>-|15|-|TRBV19|TRBJ1-5
CASSWGRVTNQPQHF
TGTGCCAGTAGTTGGGGCAGGGTTACCAATCAGCCCCAGCATTTT
>-|15|-|TRBV20-1|TRBJ1-5
CSASGPGSVSQPQHF
TGTAGTGCTAGTGGTCCAGGGTCAGTCAGTCAGCCCCAGCATTTT
>-|16|-|TRBV9|TRBJ2-3
CASSVDGGVGTDTQYF
TGTGCCAGCAGCGTAGATGGAGGGGTGGGGACAGATACGCAGTATTTT
>-|14|-|TRBV18|TRBJ1-1
CASSLDTVNTEAFF
TGTGCCAGCTCACTTGACACCGTGAACACTGAAGCTTTCTTT
>-|13|-|TRBV6-5|TRBJ1-2
CASSRDTSYGYTF
TGTGCCAGCAGCCGGGACACGTCCTATGGCTACACCTTC
>TRBD2|15|-|TRBV19|TRBJ2-1
CASSPLSGGDNEQFF
TGTGCCAGTAGTCCCCTAAGCGGGGGAGACAATGAGCAGTTCTTC
>TRBD2|17|-|TRBV9|TRBJ2-5
CASSVGTTSGIQETQYF
TGTGCCAGCAGCGTAGGCACGACTAGCGGGATTCAAGAGACCCAGTACTTC
>-|14|once|TRBV7-2|TRBJ1-2
CASSFAGAAYGYTF
TGTGCCAGCAGCTTCGCGGGGGCGGCCTATGGCTACACCTTC
>-|20|few|TRBV7-8|TRBJ2-5
CASSLIQVTLSRTARETQYF
TGTGCCAGCAGCTTAATACAGGTGACACTCTCCCGGACGGCACGGGAGACCCAGTACTTC
>-|15|-|TRBV25-1|TRBJ1-2
CASSEIPPGDYGYTF
TGTGCCAGCAGTGAAATCCCGCCAGGGGACTATGGCTACACCTTC